This TCR beta chain was identified in a study of sequential checkpoint blockade in melanoma. The overall study: Patients were randomized 1:1 to nivolumab-then-ipilimumab or ipilimumab-then-nivolumab first-line.

Noted treatment: randomized to nivolumab then ipilimumab (arm A) or the reverse (arm B). Sorted cells were live CD3+CD8+, lacking CD19 and CD56, from PBMCs. The CDR3 length is 16 residues. The germline gives CDR1 MNHEY, CDR2 SMNVEV (reference sequence). Profiling relied on immunoSEQ multiplex PCR, and the TCRdb table lists in-frame clones only, not all of them. The sample lists more than 25,000 clones; 85% to 90% were seen once. This clonotype was sampled from a human donor with melanoma. This chain links TRBV27 with TRBJ2-5, with TRBD1 matching 8 bases. The DNA end is more similar to TRBJ2-7, so the J call may be wrong. The specimen was CD8+ T cells sorted from blood (inferred from file names), collected from a patient given nivolumab and ipilimumab in sequence. The CDR3 DNA sequence: TGTGCCAGCAGTTCCCCTGCCGGACAGGGTTCCTACGAGCAGTACTTC. Translation: CASSSPAGQGSYEQYF.